This T cell receptor (beta chain) was identified in a study of identical twins. Broader study findings: Insertions were reduced in abundant cord blood beta clonotypes but not in memory repertoires.

From the 5' RACE reads, TCRdb called clonotypes with MiXCR, one entry per CDR3 protein. The data contain around 250,000 distinct CDR3 sequences, about 13% of them singletons. This clonotype showed up just a few times. No antigen is known for it. The sample also formed part of further work on yellow fever vaccine responses in identical twins.

This TCR was sampled from a young woman in good health. The sequenced material came from memory (CD45RO+) T cells sorted from blood.

CDR3: CSATGQGHEQYF. CDR3 coding DNA: TGCAGTGCTACGGGACAGGGACACGAGCAGTACTTC. The V and J genes are TRBV20-1 and TRBJ2-7; 9 nucleotides agree with TRBD1. The CDR3 spans 12 residues. The J segment lost 5 bases and the V segment lost 4 bases, leaving 3 bases of the junction unmatched. Germline assignment: CDR1 DFQATT and CDR2 SNEGSKA (reference sequence).